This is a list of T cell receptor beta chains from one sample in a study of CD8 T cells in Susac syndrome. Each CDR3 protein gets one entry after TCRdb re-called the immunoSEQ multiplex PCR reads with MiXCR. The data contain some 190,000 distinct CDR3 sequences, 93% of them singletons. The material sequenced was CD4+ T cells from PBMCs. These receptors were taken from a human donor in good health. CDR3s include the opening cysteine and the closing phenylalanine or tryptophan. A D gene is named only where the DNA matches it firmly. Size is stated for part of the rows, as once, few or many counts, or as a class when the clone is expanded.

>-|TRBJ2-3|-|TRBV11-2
TGTGCCAGCAGCTCCCAGGGTGGGAACACAGATACGCAGTATTTT
CASSSQGGNTDTQYF
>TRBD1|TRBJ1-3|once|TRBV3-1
TGTGCCAGCAGCCAACTGGACAGGGCCCCAAACACCATATATTTT
CASSQLDRAPNTIYF
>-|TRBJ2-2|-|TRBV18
TGTGCCAGCTCACCAATCAGGGGTGCCGGGGAGCTGTTTTTT
CASSPIRGAGELFF
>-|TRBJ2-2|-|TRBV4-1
TGCGCCAGCAGCGAGGGGATAGGGAAGGGCACCGGGGAGCTGTTTTTT
CASSEGIGKGTGELFF
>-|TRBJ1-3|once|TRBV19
TGTGCCAGTAGTTCAACCTCGACTCCTCCCGGAAACACCATATATTTT
CASSSTSTPPGNTIYF
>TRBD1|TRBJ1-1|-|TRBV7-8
TGTGCCAGCAGCTTATACTTGACAGGGTACACTGAAGCTTTCTTT
CASSLYLTGYTEAFF
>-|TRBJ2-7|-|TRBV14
TGTGCCAGCAGCCTCGCCCCAGGGCCCTCCTACGAGCAGTACTTC
CASSLAPGPSYEQYF
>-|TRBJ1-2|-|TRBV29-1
TGCAGCGCTACGCCAGGATCCTATGGCTACACCTTC
CSATPGSYGYTF
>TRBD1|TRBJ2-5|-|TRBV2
TGTGCCAGCAGTGCCTCCAGGGGGCAAGAGACCCAGTACTTC
CASSASRGQETQYF
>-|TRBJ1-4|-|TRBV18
TGTGCCAGCTCACAGCGGGACAACGAAAAACTGTTTTTT
CASSQRDNEKLFF
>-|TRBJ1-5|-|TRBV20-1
TGCAGTGCTAGTCCCTCTTTGGGAAGCAATCAGCCCCAGCATTTT
CSASPSLGSNQPQHF
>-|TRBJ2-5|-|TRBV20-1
TGCAGTGCTAGAGTAGGAGAGACCCAGTACTTC
CSARVGETQYF
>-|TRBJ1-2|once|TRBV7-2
TGTGCCAGCAGCTTAGAGCAGGGAGCGATCTATGGCTACACCTTC
CASSLEQGAIYGYTF
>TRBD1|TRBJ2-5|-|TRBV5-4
TGTGCCAGCAGCTTTGTGACAGGGGGGGCGGAGACCCAGTACTTC
CASSFVTGGAETQYF
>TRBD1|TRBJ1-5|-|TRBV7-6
TGTGCCAGCAGCTTCGGGACAGGGGGCGACAATCAGCCCCAGCATTTT
CASSFGTGGDNQPQHF
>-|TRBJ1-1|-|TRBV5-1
TGCGCCAGCAGCTTTCGGCAGGCCGGACGGCAGAACACTGAAGCTTTCTTT
CASSFRQAGRQNTEAFF
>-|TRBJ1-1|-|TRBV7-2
TGTGCCAGCAGTAAGGCCTCCAACCCCCCGCTCGAGACTGAAGCTTACTTT
CASSKASNPPLETEAYF
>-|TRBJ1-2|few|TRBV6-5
TGTGCCAGCAGTCAGGGACCTAACTATGGCTACACCTTC
CASSQGPNYGYTF
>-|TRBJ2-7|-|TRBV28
TGTGCCAGCAGTTGGCCTAACAGGGCAGCCGAGCAGTACTTC
CASSWPNRAAEQYF
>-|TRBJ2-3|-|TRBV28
TGTGCCAGCAGTGGGGGGTGGGATACGCAGTATTTT
CASSGGWDTQYF
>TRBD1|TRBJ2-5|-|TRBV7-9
TGTGCCAGCAGCTTAGACGACAGGGCGTGGGAGACCCAGTACTTC
CASSLDDRAWETQYF
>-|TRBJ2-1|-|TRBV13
TGTGCCAGCAGCTCACCCGCCGGTTGGGCGGCCTACAATGAGCAGTTCTTC
CASSSPAGWAAYNEQFF
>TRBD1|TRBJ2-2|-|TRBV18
TGTGCCAGCTCACCAGAAGGACAGGGGGACACCGGGGAGCTGTTTTTT
CASSPEGQGDTGELFF
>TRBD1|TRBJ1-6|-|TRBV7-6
TGTGCCAGCAGCTCAAGCCAGCCGGGACAGGGTTATAATTCACCCCTCCACTTT
CASSSSQPGQGYNSPLHF
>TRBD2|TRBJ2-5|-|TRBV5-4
TGTGCCAGCAGCATTCGACTAGCGGGGAGAGAGACCCAGTACTTC
CASSIRLAGRETQYF
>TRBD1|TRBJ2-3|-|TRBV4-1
TGCGCCAGCAGCCCTGGGACAGGCCGGTCGGATACGCAGTATTTT
CASSPGTGRSDTQYF
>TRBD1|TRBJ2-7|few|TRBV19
TGTGCCAGTAGTCCCCCCGGGACAGGGTCCTACGAGCAGTACTTC
CASSPPGTGSYEQYF
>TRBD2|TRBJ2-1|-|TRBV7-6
TGTGCCAGCAGCCCCTGGACTAGCGGCAATGAGCAGTTCTTC
CASSPWTSGNEQFF
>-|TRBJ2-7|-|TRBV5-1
TGCGCCAGCAGCTTGGGCCAAACGGCGGGGGCAAAGAACGAGCAGTACTTC
CASSLGQTAGAKNEQYF
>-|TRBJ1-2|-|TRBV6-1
TGTGGTCTTCAGGTTAACTATGGCTACACCTTC
CGLQVNYGYTF
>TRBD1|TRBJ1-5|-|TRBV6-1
TGTGCCAGCAGTGAGGGACAGGTGGGTCAGCCCCAGCATTTT
CASSEGQVGQPQHF
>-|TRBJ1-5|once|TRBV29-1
TGCAGCGTCCCAAGGGTGGGGAGGTCCCCGGGGCCCCAGCATTTT
CSVPRVGRSPGPQHF
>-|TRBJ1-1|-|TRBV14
TGTGCCAGCAGCCCCAGGGGAGGGCGGGCTGAAGCTTTCTTT
CASSPRGGRAEAFF
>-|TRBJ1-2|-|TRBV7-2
TGTGCCAGCAGCTGCCAGGGTGAAGGCTATGGCTACACCTTC
CASSCQGEGYGYTF
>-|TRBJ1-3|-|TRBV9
TGTGCCAGCAGCCCTCAAGCGACCGTTGGAAACACCATATATTTT
CASSPQATVGNTIYF
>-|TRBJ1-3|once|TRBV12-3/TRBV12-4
TGTGCCAGCACCTTTGGCAGGGCTGGAAACACCATATATTTT
CASTFGRAGNTIYF
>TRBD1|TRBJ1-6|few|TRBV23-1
TGCGCCAGCGGGGGGACAGGGGATAATTCCCCCCTCCACTTT
CASGGTGDNSPLHF
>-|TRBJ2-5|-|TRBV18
TGTGCCAGCTCCCGCCAGACCCAGTACTTC
CASSRQTQYF
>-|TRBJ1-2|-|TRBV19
TGTGCCAGTCTTCAGGGTAACTATGGCTACACCTTC
CASLQGNYGYTF
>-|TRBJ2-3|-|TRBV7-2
TGTGCCAGCAGCCCTCCTAGGGGAGATACGCAGTATTTT
CASSPPRGDTQYF
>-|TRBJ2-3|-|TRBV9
TGTGCCAGCAGCGTAGAGGTAGATACGCAGTATTTT
CASSVEVDTQYF
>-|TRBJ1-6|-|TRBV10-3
TGTGCCATCAGTGGAAGCTATAATTCACCCCTCCACTTT
CAISGSYNSPLHF
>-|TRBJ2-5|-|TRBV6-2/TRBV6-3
TGTGCCACCTCCGGACTTGGGGCCCAAGAGACCCAGTACTTC
CATSGLGAQETQYF
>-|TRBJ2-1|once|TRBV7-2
TGTGCCAGCAGCCTACCCCGGACATCCAACAATGAGCAGTTCTTC
CASSLPRTSNNEQFF
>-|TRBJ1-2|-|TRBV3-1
TGTGCCAGCAGCCAAGAGACACTTCCTAACTATGGCTACACCTTC
CASSQETLPNYGYTF
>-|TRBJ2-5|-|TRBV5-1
TGCGCCAGCAGCTTGGTTTTCGGAGGGGGTGGCGAGACCCAGTACTTC
CASSLVFGGGGETQYF
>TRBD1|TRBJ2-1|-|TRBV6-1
TGTGCCAGCAGTGGCAGGGGGACAGGGGGCTTTAGGTACTACAATGAGCAGTTCTTC
CASSGRGTGGFRYYNEQFF
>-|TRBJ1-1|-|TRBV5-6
TGTGCCAGCACCCTTGCGGGCCCTACGGGAACTGAAGCTTTCTTT
CASTLAGPTGTEAFF
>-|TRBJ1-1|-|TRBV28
TGTGCCAGCAGTTTGTACGCAACTGAAGCTTTCTTT
CASSLYATEAFF
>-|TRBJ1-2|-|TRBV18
TGTGCCAGCTCACCACAAACAGGGATATACGGCTACACCTTC
CASSPQTGIYGYTF